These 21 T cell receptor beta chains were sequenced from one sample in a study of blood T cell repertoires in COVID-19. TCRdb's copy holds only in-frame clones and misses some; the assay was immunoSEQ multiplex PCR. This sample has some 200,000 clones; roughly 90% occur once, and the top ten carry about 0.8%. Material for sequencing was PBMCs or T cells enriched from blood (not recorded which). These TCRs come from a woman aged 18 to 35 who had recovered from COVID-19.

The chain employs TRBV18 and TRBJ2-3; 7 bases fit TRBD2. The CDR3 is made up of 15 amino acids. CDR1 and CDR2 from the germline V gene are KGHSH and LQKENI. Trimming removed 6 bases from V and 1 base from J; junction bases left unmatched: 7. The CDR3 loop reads CASSAPGRGTDTQYF. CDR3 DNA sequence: TGTGCCAGCTCCGCCCCGGGGAGGGGCACAGATACGCAGTATTTT. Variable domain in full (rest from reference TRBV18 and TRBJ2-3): NAGVMQNPRHLVRRRGQEARLRCSPMKGHSHVYWYRQLPEEGLKFMVYLQKENIIDESGMPKERFSAEFPKEGPSILRIQQVVRGDSAAYFCASSAPGRGTDTQYFGPGTRLTVL.

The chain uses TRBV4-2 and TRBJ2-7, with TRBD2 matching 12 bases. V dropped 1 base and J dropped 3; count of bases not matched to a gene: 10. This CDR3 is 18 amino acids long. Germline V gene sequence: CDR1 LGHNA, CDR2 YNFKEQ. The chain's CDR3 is CASSQGLAGAERDYEQYF. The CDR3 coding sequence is TGTGCCAGCAGCCAAGGACTAGCGGGAGCTGAACGGGACTACGAGCAGTACTTC.

The CDR3 DNA follows: TGCAGCGTAGCCGGGACAGCCGTCCCTAACTATGGCTACACCTTC. Amino acids: CSVAGTAVPNYGYTF. The chain couples TRBV29-1 to TRBJ1-2, with 7 bases identical to TRBD1. The CDR3 is made up of 15 amino acids. With 6 bases clipped from V and 0 bases from J, the junction kept 10 bases outside the gene matches. Germline-derived CDR1 and CDR2 are SQVTM and ANQGSEA.

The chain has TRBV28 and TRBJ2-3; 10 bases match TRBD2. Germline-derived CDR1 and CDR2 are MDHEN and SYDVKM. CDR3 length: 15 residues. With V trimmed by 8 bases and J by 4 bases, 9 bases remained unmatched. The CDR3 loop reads CASRHASGRPDTQYF. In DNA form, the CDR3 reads TGTGCCAGCCGCCACGCTAGCGGGAGACCAGATACGCAGTATTTT. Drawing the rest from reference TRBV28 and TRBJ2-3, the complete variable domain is DVKVTQSSRYLVKRTGEKVFLECVQDMDHENMFWYRQDPGLGLRLIYFSYDVKMKEKGDIPEGYSVSREKKERFSLILESASTNQTSMYLCASRHASGRPDTQYFGPGTRLTVL.

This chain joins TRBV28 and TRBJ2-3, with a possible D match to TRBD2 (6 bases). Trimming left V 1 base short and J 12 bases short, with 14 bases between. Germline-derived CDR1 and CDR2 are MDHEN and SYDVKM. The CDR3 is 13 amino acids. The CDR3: CASSLSPTSLQYF. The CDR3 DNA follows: TGTGCCAGCAGTTTATCACCGACTAGTCTCCAGTATTTT.

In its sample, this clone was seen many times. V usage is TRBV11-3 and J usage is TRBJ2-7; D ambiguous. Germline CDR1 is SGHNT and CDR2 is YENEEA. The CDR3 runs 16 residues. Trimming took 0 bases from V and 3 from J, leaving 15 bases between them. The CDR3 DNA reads TGTGCCAGCAGCTTAGAACGTGGCGGTGGAGACTACGAGCAGTACTTC. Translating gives CASSLERGGGDYEQYF.

The CDR3 spells CASSRQGTGVLYGYTF. CDR3 in DNA: TGTGCCAGCAGCCGCCAAGGGACAGGGGTTTTGTATGGCTACACCTTC. V usage is TRBV7-2 and J usage is TRBJ1-2, with 10 bases aligning to TRBD1. CDR3 length: 16 residues. CDR1 is SGHTA, CDR2 FQGNSA, per germline. With V trimmed by 5 bases and J by 5 bases, 11 bases remained unmatched.

The CDR3 coding sequence is TGTGCCAGCACGACTAGCGCTAACAATGAGCAGTTCTTC. It yields the protein CASTTSANNEQFF. V and J are TRBV6-5 and TRBJ2-1; 8 nucleotides align to TRBD2. The V segment lost 7 bases and the J segment 5 bases; nucleotides outside the gene matches: 4. Per germline, CDR1 MNHEY and CDR2 SVGAGI. This CDR3 comprises 13 residues.

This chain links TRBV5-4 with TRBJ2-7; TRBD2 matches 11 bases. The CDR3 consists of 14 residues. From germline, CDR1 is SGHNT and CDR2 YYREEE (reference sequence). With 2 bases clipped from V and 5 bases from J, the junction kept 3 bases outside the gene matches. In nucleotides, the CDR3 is TGTGCCAGCAGCTTTAGCGGGAGGGCTAACGAGCAGTACTTC. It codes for CASSFSGRANEQYF.

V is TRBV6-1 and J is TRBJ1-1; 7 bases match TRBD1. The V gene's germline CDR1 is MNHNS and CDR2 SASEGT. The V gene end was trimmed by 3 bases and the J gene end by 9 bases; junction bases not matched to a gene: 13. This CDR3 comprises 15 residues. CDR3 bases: TGTGCCAGCAGTGATCCGGGACAGCCCCGGTGGAAAGCTTTCTTT. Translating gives CASSDPGQPRWKAFF.

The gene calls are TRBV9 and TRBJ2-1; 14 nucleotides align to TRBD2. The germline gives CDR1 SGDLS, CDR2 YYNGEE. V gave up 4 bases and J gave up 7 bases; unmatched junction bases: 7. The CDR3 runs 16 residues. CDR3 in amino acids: CASSQGGTSGRNEQFF. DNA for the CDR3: TGTGCCAGCAGCCAGGGGGGGACTAGCGGGAGAAATGAGCAGTTCTTC.

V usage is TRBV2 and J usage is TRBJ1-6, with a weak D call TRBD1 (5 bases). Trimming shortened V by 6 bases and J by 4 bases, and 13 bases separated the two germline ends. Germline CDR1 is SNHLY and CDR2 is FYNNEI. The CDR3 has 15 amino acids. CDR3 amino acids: CASRGMGPYNSPLHF. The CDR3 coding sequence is TGTGCCAGCAGGGGGATGGGGCCATATAATTCACCCCTCCACTTT.

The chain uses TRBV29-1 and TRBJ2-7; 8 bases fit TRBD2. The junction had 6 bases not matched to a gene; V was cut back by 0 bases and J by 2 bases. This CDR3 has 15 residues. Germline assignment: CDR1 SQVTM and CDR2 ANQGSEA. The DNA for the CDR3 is TGCAGCGTTGAAGATACTAGCGGAACTCCCTACGAGCAGTACTTC. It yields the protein CSVEDTSGTPYEQYF.

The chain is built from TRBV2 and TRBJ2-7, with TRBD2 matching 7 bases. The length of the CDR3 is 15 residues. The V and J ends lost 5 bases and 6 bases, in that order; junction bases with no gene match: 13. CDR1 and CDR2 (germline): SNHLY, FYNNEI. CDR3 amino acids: CASSIPAGVRSEQYF. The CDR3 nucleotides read TGTGCCAGCAGTATCCCGGCGGGGGTGCGCTCCGAGCAGTACTTC.

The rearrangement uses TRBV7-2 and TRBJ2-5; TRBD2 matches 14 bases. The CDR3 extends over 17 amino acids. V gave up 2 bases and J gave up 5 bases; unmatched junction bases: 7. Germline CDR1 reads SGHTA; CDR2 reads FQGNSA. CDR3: CASSLMTSGRAGETQYF. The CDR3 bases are TGTGCCAGCAGCTTAATGACTAGCGGGAGGGCCGGGGAGACCCAGTACTTC.

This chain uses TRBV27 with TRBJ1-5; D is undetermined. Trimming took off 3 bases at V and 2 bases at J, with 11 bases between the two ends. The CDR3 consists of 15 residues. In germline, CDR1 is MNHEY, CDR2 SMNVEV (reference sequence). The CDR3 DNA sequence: TGTGCCAGCAGTTTGTATCTCTATCGCAATCAGCCCCAGCATTTT. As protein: CASSLYLYRNQPQHF.

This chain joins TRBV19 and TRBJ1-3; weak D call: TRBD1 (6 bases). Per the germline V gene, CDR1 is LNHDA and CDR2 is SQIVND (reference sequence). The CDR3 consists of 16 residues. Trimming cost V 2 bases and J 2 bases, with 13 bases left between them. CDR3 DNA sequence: TGTGCCAGTAGTATAATGGCAGGGGATGCTGGAAACACCATATATTTT. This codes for CASSIMAGDAGNTIYF.

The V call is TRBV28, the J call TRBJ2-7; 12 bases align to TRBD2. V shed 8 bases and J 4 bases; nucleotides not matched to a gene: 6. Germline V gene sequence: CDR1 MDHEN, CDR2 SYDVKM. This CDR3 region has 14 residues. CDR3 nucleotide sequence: TGTGCCAGCTCAGGAGGACTAGCGGGATACGAGCAGTACTTC. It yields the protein CASSGGLAGYEQYF.

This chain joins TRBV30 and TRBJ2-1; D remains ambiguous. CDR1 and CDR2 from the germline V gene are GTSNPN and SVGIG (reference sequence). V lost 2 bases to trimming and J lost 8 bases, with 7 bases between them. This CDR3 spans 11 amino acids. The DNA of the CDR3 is TGTGCCTGGAGTACTCGCTATGAGCAGTTCTTC. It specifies CAWSTRYEQFF.

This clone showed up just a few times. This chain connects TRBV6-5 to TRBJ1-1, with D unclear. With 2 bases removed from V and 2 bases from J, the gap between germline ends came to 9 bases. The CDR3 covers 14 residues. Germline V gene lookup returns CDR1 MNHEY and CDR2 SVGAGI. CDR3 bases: TGTGCCAGCAGTTACGAGGAGATTAACACTGAAGCTTTCTTT. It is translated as CASSYEEINTEAFF.

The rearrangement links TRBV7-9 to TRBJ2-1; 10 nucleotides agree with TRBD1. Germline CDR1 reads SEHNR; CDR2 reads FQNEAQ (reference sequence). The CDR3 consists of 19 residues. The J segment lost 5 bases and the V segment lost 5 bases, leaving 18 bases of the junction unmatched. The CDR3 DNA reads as TGTGCCAGCAGCCCAAAAGGTCTTCGGGGACAGGGGATCCACAATGAGCAGTTCTTC. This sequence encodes CASSPKGLRGQGIHNEQFF.